This note documents a single T cell receptor beta chain sequence. Its cognate antigen is unknown. CDR3 length equals 15 residues. The germline V gene has CDR1 MNHEY and CDR2 SMNVEV (reference sequence). V lost 5 bases to trimming and J lost 1 base, with 14 bases between them. The Oncomine TCR Beta short-read assay was what sequenced the DNA obtained from cultured CD4+ T cells. TCRdb re-called the PCR reads through MiXCR, storing one row per CDR3 protein. Of 10,000 or so distinct CDR3 sequences in the sample, about 66% were seen once. The sample originates from a study of vaccination and CD4 T cells after COVID-19. Described treatment: approximately nine-day PBMC culture with coronavirus spike peptide pools or control peptides (ViraFEST assay).

This clonotype originated in a human donor who had recovered from COVID-19. The gene calls are TRBV27 and TRBJ1-2, with D tentatively TRBD1 (6 bases). The sequenced sample was CD4+ T cells from blood, cultured in vitro. CDR3 bases: TGTGCCAGCAGTATACAATCAGGGGTTAACTATGGCTACACCTTC. Its protein is CASSIQSGVNYGYTF.